Below, one T cell receptor (beta chain) is given with its context. The antigen is undetermined. The V gene end was trimmed by 4 bases and the J gene end by 13 bases; junction bases not matched to a gene: 9. The CDR3 has 12 amino acids. The V gene's germline CDR1 is SGHTA and CDR2 FQGNSA. This sample was included in a study of T-cell memory formation after mild COVID-19. Notes on the study in general: CD4+ contracting clones lay mainly in CM and EM, CD8+ ones in EMRA.

TCRdb used MiXCR to reprocess the 5' RACE reads, holding one entry per CDR3 protein. The table shows about 600,000 distinct CDR3 sequences, with about 20% occurring only once. This clonotype originated in an adult woman who had mild COVID-19 (a few samples of this study predate the infection). Cell type and time point are not known. Sequenced sample: PBMCs or a T cell subset sorted from them (not recorded which). This sequence joins TRBV7-2 and TRBJ1-2, with 7 bases matching TRBD1. In DNA, the CDR3 is TGTGCCAGCAGCTCTAGGACAGGTCTAGGCACCTTC. Translated: CASSSRTGLGTF.